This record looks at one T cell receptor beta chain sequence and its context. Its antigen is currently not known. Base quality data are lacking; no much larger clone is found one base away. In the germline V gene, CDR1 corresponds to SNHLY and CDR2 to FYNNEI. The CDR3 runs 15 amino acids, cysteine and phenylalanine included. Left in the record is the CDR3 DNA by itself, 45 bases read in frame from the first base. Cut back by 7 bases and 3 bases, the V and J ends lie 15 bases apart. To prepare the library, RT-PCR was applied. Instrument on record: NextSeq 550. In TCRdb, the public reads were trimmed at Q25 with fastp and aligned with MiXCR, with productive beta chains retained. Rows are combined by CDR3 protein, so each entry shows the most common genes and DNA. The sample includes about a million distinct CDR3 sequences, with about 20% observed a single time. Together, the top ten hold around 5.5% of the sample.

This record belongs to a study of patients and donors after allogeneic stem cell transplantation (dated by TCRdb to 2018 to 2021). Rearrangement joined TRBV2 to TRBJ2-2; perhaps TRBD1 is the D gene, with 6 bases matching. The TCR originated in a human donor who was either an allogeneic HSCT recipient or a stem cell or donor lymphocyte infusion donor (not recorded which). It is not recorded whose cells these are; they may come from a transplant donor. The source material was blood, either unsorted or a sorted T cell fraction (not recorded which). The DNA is TGTGCCAGCACCTTACAGGGCCAGGACACCGGGGAGCTGTTTTTT. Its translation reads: CASTLQGQDTGELFF.